Listed below are T cell receptor beta chains from one sample, sequenced in a study of blood T cell repertoires in COVID-19. The repertoire was sequenced with immunoSEQ multiplex PCR; TCRdb's copy has only in-frame clones and lacks some. The table includes 200,000 or so clones, 85% detected once. Sequencing used peripheral blood. The receptor set was obtained from a person aged 70 to 85 with COVID-19, enrolled during active disease. Both conserved end residues are part of each CDR3. The D gene is left open where the match is weak. The size of a clone is reported for some rows only, either as once, few or many, or as a class for expanded clones.

V gene,J gene,clone size,CDR3 length,D gene,CDR3 DNA,CDR3 protein
TRBV2,TRBJ2-3,.,15,TRBD2,TGTGCCAGCAGTGACGGGCTAGCGGGCGGGGATACGCAGTATTTT,CASSDGLAGGDTQYF
TRBV9,TRBJ2-7,.,15,.,TGTGCCAGCAGCGCTCTAGGGGGAGTGTCGGGCGAGCAGTACTTC,CASSALGGVSGEQYF
TRBV19,TRBJ2-7,.,16,TRBD1,TGTGCCAGTAGTTTTTCCGGGACAGGGGGACTCTACGAGCAGTACTTC,CASSFSGTGGLYEQYF
TRBV6-1,TRBJ2-3,.,20,.,TGTGCCAGCAGTGGCCCTCTCGTGCCTAGCGAACATACTAGCACAGATACGCAGTATTTT,CASSGPLVPSEHTSTDTQYF
TRBV6-5,TRBJ2-7,.,14,TRBD2,TGTGCCAGCAGCTGGACTAGCGGGACCTACGAGCAGTACTTC,CASSWTSGTYEQYF
TRBV7-9,TRBJ2-2,.,14,.,TGTGCCAGCAGCCCCAGCGGAACCCCCGGGGAGCTGTTTTTT,CASSPSGTPGELFF
TRBV9,TRBJ2-3,few,14,.,TGTGCCAGCAGCGTAACAGGCAACCCAGATACGCAGTATTTT,CASSVTGNPDTQYF
TRBV6-5,TRBJ1-4,.,13,.,TGTGCCAGCAGGCCCGACAGAGGTGAAAAACTGTTTTTT,CASRPDRGEKLFF
TRBV4-3,TRBJ2-1,many,17,TRBD2,TGCGCCAGCAGCCAAGGGACTAGCGGGGGACCCTACAATGAGCAGTTCTTC,CASSQGTSGGPYNEQFF
TRBV6-5,TRBJ2-3,once,14,TRBD1,TGTGCCAGCAGGACAGGGGCTAGCACAGATACGCAGTATTTT,CASRTGASTDTQYF
TRBV30,TRBJ1-4,.,13,.,TGTGCCTGGAGCCCAGGCGTGGATGAAAAACTGTTTTTT,CAWSPGVDEKLFF
TRBV6-5,TRBJ1-6,once,14,.,TGTGCCAGCAGTTACGGACCCAGGGGTTCACCCCTCCACTTT,CASSYGPRGSPLHF
TRBV24-1,TRBJ1-5,.,14,.,TGTGCCACCAGCCAAACAGGGAGCAATCAGCCCCAGCATTTT,CATSQTGSNQPQHF
TRBV6-1,TRBJ2-7,.,15,TRBD1,TGTGCCAGCAGTGAGAACACCGGGACAGGCTACGAGCAGTACTTC,CASSENTGTGYEQYF
TRBV6-5,TRBJ2-5,once,13,.,TGTGCCAGCACCTCAGAGGTAGATGAGACCCAGTACTTC,CASTSEVDETQYF
TRBV28,TRBJ2-7,.,14,.,TGTGCCAGCAGCAGCGACAGGAACACCTACGAGCAGTACTTC,CASSSDRNTYEQYF
TRBV29-1,TRBJ2-7,.,13,.,TGCAGCGTCCTAACAGGGAGGGACTACGAGCAGTACTTC,CSVLTGRDYEQYF
TRBV2,TRBJ1-1,.,14,.,TGTGCCAGCAGCGCTACTACAGGGAACACTGAAGCTTTCTTT,CASSATTGNTEAFF
TRBV19,TRBJ2-7,.,15,TRBD2,TGTGCCAGTAGTGTACTAGCGGGGGATCCTTACGAGCAGTACTTC,CASSVLAGDPYEQYF
TRBV6-5,TRBJ2-2,.,16,TRBD1,TGTGCCAGCAGTTACGGACAGGGGGCGATAGCCGGGGAGCTGTTTTTT,CASSYGQGAIAGELFF
TRBV6-2/TRBV6-3,TRBJ1-5,.,14,.,TGTGCCAGCAGTTCGCGGACAGTAGGTCAGCCCCAGCATTTT,CASSSRTVGQPQHF
TRBV27,TRBJ1-2,few,16,TRBD1,TGTGCCAGCAGTTTAACTCGGACAGGGGGCCTCTATGGCTACACCTTC,CASSLTRTGGLYGYTF
TRBV5-6,TRBJ2-7,.,15,TRBD2,TGTGCCAGCAGCTCCTGGACTAGATTTAGCCACGAGCAGTACTTC,CASSSWTRFSHEQYF
TRBV27,TRBJ2-7,.,14,TRBD1,TGTGCCAGCAGCCGACAGGGTTTAAGCTACGAGCAGTACTTC,CASSRQGLSYEQYF
TRBV10-1,TRBJ2-5,once,14,TRBD2,TGCGCCAGAAGGTCTAGCGGGACTCTCAAGACCCAGTACTTC,CARRSSGTLKTQYF
TRBV3-1/TRBV3-2,TRBJ2-1,once,19,TRBD1,TGTGCCAGCAGCTCGGGACAGGGAAATCTAGCCTCTCTCTACAATGAGCAGTTCTTC,CASSSGQGNLASLYNEQFF
TRBV9,TRBJ2-2,.,14,TRBD1,TGTGCCAGCAGCGTCACAGGGGCGGTCGGGGAGCTGTTTTTT,CASSVTGAVGELFF
TRBV7-9,TRBJ1-4,once,17,TRBD1,TGTGCCAGCAGCTTCCCAAGGGGGACAGGGGCTAATGAAAAACTGTTTTTT,CASSFPRGTGANEKLFF
TRBV5-1,TRBJ1-6,.,15,.,TGCGCCAGCAGCGAGGAGGCCGGGGGGAATTCACCCCTCCACTTT,CASSEEAGGNSPLHF
TRBV6-2/TRBV6-3,TRBJ2-1,.,16,TRBD2,TGTGCCAGCAGTACCCCCCTAGCGGGGGTGAACAATGAGCAGTTCTTC,CASSTPLAGVNNEQFF
TRBV5-1,TRBJ2-3,.,13,.,TGCGCCAGCAGCTTCTATGAGATAGATACGCAGTATTTT,CASSFYEIDTQYF
TRBV7-9,TRBJ1-5,once,16,.,TGTGCCAGCAGCTTAGATCAGGAAAATAGCAATCAGCCCCAGCATTTT,CASSLDQENSNQPQHF
TRBV29-1,TRBJ2-2,.,14,.,TGCAGCGTGGACCGGGGAACGAACACCGGGGAGCTGTTTTTT,CSVDRGTNTGELFF
TRBV30,TRBJ1-2,.,14,.,TGTGCCTGGAGTGTTGACAGAACATACTATGGCTACACCTTC,CAWSVDRTYYGYTF
TRBV29-1,TRBJ2-1,.,15,TRBD2,TGCAGCGTTGAAGGGGTCGCGGGAGACGAGAATGAGCAGTTCTTC,CSVEGVAGDENEQFF
TRBV20-1,TRBJ2-5,.,16,.,TGCAGTGCTAGTCCTGTCCGGGGGGCGATCCAAGAGACCCAGTACTTC,CSASPVRGAIQETQYF
TRBV19,TRBJ2-7,.,14,TRBD1,TGTGCCAGTAGTATTACAGGGGAACGGTACGAGCAGTACTTC,CASSITGERYEQYF
TRBV7-9,TRBJ2-1,once,14,.,TGTGCCAGCAGCAAAGGCCAGGCATACAATGAGCAGTTCTTC,CASSKGQAYNEQFF
TRBV4-1,TRBJ1-1,few,15,TRBD1,TGCGCCAGCAGCCGAGGACAGGGGGTGGAAACTGAAGCTTTCTTT,CASSRGQGVETEAFF
TRBV5-6,TRBJ1-5,.,13,TRBD1,TGTGCCAGCAGAGACAGGGGTGGTGGGCCCCAGCATTTT,CASRDRGGGPQHF
TRBV30,TRBJ2-7,.,11,.,TGTGCCTGGAGCGCCGGGGGCGAGCAGTACTTC,CAWSAGGEQYF
TRBV7-9,TRBJ1-4,.,14,.,TGTGCCAGCAGACCTAGGGGGGGCAATGAAAAACTGTTTTTT,CASRPRGGNEKLFF
TRBV30,TRBJ2-7,once,13,TRBD2,TGTGCCTGGAGTGTTATTTCGGGGGGCGAGCAGTACTTC,CAWSVISGGEQYF
TRBV6-2/TRBV6-3,TRBJ1-5,.,12,.,TGTGCCAGCAGTTACCTCCCGGAGCCCCAGCATTTT,CASSYLPEPQHF
TRBV13,TRBJ1-1,.,17,.,TGTGCCAGCAGCCTCGTGGGGCACTTTGGTGGGAACACTGAAGCTTTCTTT,CASSLVGHFGGNTEAFF
TRBV7-2,TRBJ2-1,.,13,.,TGTGCCAGCAGCCCCCAGGTCGGCTCCGGGAAGTTCTTC,CASSPQVGSGKFF
TRBV13,TRBJ2-3,once,16,TRBD2,TGTGCCAGCAGCTTTAGCGGGAGGGGTTCCCCAGATACGCAGTATTTT,CASSFSGRGSPDTQYF
TRBV9,TRBJ1-1,.,13,.,TGTGCCAGCAGCAAAACAGGGTCGCGGGAAGCTTTCTTT,CASSKTGSREAFF
TRBV30,TRBJ2-5,.,14,.,TGTGCCTGGAGTTTTGGGAGGTATCAAGAGACCCAGTACTTC,CAWSFGRYQETQYF
TRBV6-5,TRBJ2-7,once,13,TRBD1,TGTGCCAGCGGACGGAGGACAGGCTACGAGCAGTACTTC,CASGRRTGYEQYF
TRBV6-6,TRBJ2-7,few,16,TRBD1,TGTGCCAGCAGTTACATCGGGGACAGGGATATTTACGAGCAGTACTTC,CASSYIGDRDIYEQYF
TRBV6-5,TRBJ1-2,.,14,.,TGTGCCAGCAGTTACTCGGCGGGGTCCTCGGACTACACCTTC,CASSYSAGSSDYTF
TRBV4-3,TRBJ2-4,.,17,.,TGCGCCAGCAGCCAAGATAGTTCGCTAGCTTTTGGAAACATTCAGTACTTC,CASSQDSSLAFGNIQYF
TRBV27,TRBJ2-7,few,14,.,TGTGCCACCACAGGTCCCGAACCCACCTACGAGCAGTACTTC,CATTGPEPTYEQYF
TRBV7-2,TRBJ2-3,.,15,.,TGTGCCAGCAGCTCGCTATCCCGGGGGGCAGGTACGCAGTATTTT,CASSSLSRGAGTQYF
TRBV7-9,TRBJ2-1,few,12,.,TGTGCCAGCAGCATAAGAACAGGCAAGCAGTTCTTC,CASSIRTGKQFF
TRBV7-2,TRBJ1-3,.,15,.,TGTGCCAGCAGCGTTACAGACAGGCCTGGAAACACCATATATTTT,CASSVTDRPGNTIYF